The 7 T cell receptor beta chains reported below all come from one sample, sequenced in a study of post-analysis software for immune sequencing data. Notes on the study in general: In patients, roughly 5 TRBV segments were more frequent than in controls, with TRBV5-6, TRBV5-1 and TRBV20-1 among them.

TCR beta cDNA libraries had unique molecular identifiers. In TCRdb, the PCR reads were re-called with MiXCR into one record per CDR3 protein. The repertoire consists of about 460,000 distinct CDR3 sequences, with under 55% occurring once and the leading ten covering about 12%. Which antigens these TCRs recognize remains unknown. Sequencing was performed on blood. Source of these receptors: a girl aged 5 to 17 with multiple sclerosis.

Here the CDR3 reads CASSVGPSGYNEQFF. In nucleotides, the CDR3 is TGTGCCAGCAGCGTAGGTCCTAGCGGCTACAATGAGCAGTTCTTC. The genes are TRBV9 and TRBJ2-1, with 7 bases identical to TRBD2. Germline V gives CDR1 SGDLS, CDR2 YYNGEE. The CDR3 length is 15 residues. The V segment lost 0 bases and the J segment 3 bases; nucleotides outside the gene matches: 3.

J is TRBJ1-1 and V is TRBV20-1; tentative D call: TRBD1 (6 bases). Trimming pared 3 bases from V and 1 base from J, leaving 9 bases between. Germline assignment: CDR1 DFQATT and CDR2 SNEGSKA (reference sequence). The CDR3 contains 13 residues. This CDR3 reads CSASQTGNTEAFF. For the CDR3, the DNA is TGCAGTGCTAGCCAGACAGGGAACACTGAAGCTTTCTTT.

The rearrangement uses TRBV5-1 and TRBJ2-5, with a weak D call TRBD2 (5 bases). The V gene lost 4 bases and the J gene lost 11 bases, with 24 bases spanning the gap. The CDR3 covers 15 residues. Germline V gene sequence: CDR1 SGHRS, CDR2 YFSETQ. The CDR3, as DNA: TGCGCCAGCAGCGGGGAGTTTGAGGCATCGACGGAGCAGTACTTC. Translation: CASSGEFEASTEQYF. The complete variable domain, with remaining parts taken from reference TRBV5-1 and TRBJ2-5, reads KAGVTQTPRYLIKTRGQQVTLSCSPISGHRSVSWYQQTPGQGLQFLFEYFSETQRNKGNFPGRFSGRQFSNSRSEMNVSTLELGDSALYLCASSGEFEASTEQYFGPGTRLLVL.

This chain connects TRBV7-9 to TRBJ2-3; possibly TRBD2 for D (5 bases). The V gene lost 2 bases and the J gene lost 1 base, with 13 bases spanning the gap. The CDR3 has 16 residues. Germline assignment: CDR1 SEHNR and CDR2 FQNEAQ (reference sequence). Here the CDR3 DNA reads TGTGCCAGCAGCTTAACGGGTCCGAGGGGCACAGATACGCAGTATTTT. Encoded protein: CASSLTGPRGTDTQYF.

This clonotype was seen a few times. This sequence joins TRBV18 and TRBJ2-3; D remains ambiguous. This CDR3 is 14 amino acids long. Germline loops: CDR1 KGHSH, CDR2 LQKENI. Trimming left V 3 bases short and J 1 base short, with 8 bases between. The CDR3 here is CASSPPTRTDTQYF. In DNA, the CDR3 is TGTGCCAGCTCACCCCCAACCCGCACAGATACGCAGTATTTT.

The chain recombines TRBV29-1 with TRBJ2-3; 10 bases align to TRBD2. CDR3 length: 18 residues. Trimming removed 2 bases from V and 0 bases from J; junction bases left unmatched: 11. Looked up from germline, CDR1 is SQVTM and CDR2 is ANQGSEA. The CDR3 bases are TGCAGCGTTGAAACGCCGGTAGGGACTAGCGACAGCACAGATACGCAGTATTTT. This translates into CSVETPVGTSDSTDTQYF.

The chain couples TRBV27 to TRBJ1-6; 9 bases are a match to TRBD1. CDR1 and CDR2 from the germline V gene are MNHEY and SMNVEV (reference sequence). The ends lost 5 bases at V and 7 bases at J; junction bases unmatched: 6. CDR3 size: 15 residues. CDR3 in amino acids: CASSGGTGMNSPLHF. CDR3 in DNA: TGTGCCAGCAGTGGGGGGACAGGGATGAATTCACCCCTCCACTTT.